This T cell receptor beta chain originates from a study of Graves' ophthalmopathy and Graves' hyperthyroidism. RNA transcripts yielded amplified TCR beta CDR3 regions. HTBI primers were employed in first-round RT-PCR, then a second-round multiplex PCR followed. MiXCR, applied by TCRdb to the multiplex PCR reads, yields one record per CDR3 protein. This sample has almost 750,000 distinct CDR3 sequences, with roughly 40% found just once. The sequenced sample was peripheral blood. The receptor's source is an adult man with Graves' ophthalmopathy.

For the CDR3, the DNA is TGCAGTGCTAGAGATGAAGGGACAGGGGATGGCTACACCTTC. Translating it yields CSARDEGTGDGYTF. J is TRBJ1-2 and V is TRBV20-1, with TRBD1 identical over 10 bases. This CDR3 region has 14 residues. V dropped 0 bases and J dropped 6; count of bases not matched to a gene: 4. CDR1 and CDR2 from the germline V gene are DFQATT and SNEGSKA (reference sequence).